The sequence of this T cell receptor beta chain was determined in a study of glioma-infiltrating T cells after dendritic cell vaccination. Study in general: Samples are from glioblastoma patients in Phase I and II dendritic cell vaccine trials.

Up to about 2 ug genomic DNA was used for TCRB CDR3 amplification. The PCR used 60 V beta and 13 J beta primers. Method: immunoSEQ multiplex PCR; TCRdb's copy keeps in-frame clones and lacks some. The table shows some 87,000 clones, with approximately 81% occurring only once. To note about this clone: Antigen unknown.

The CDR3 is 17 amino acids. Deletions cut 1 base from V and 0 bases from J, with 10 bases between. Germline values: CDR1 SGHTA, CDR2 FQGNSA. Findings and limits, study-wide: The cohort had few patients with full blood and tumor sets.

The sequence came from a human donor with glioblastoma. The material sequenced was blood, taken before dendritic cell vaccination. The chain carries TRBV7-2 and TRBJ1-6; no reliable D call. CDR3 sequence reads: CASSLGGPHSYNSPLHF. Written as DNA, the CDR3 is TGTGCCAGCAGCTTAGGAGGGCCACACTCCTATAATTCACCCCTCCACTTT.